These 5 T cell receptor beta chains were sequenced from one sample in a study of cytomegalovirus exposure and HLA in healthy donors. Primers: 60 Vbeta forward and 13 Jbeta reverse. The data were produced by immunoSEQ multiplex PCR, yet TCRdb's version contains in-frame clones alone and is incomplete. The profile shows 99,000 or so clones, approximately 69% of them singletons. The sequencing input was PBMCs. The source of these receptors is a young man in good health and CMV-seronegative.

The rearrangement links TRBV7-9 to TRBJ2-7; D is possibly TRBD2 (5 bases). This CDR3 is 19 amino acids long. The V gene lost 4 bases and the J gene lost 2 bases, with 27 bases spanning the gap. CDR1 SEHNR and CDR2 FQNEAQ come from the germline V gene (reference sequence). This CDR3 reads CASSSPRRFEQKAAYEQYF. CDR3 in DNA: TGTGCCAGCAGCTCACCCCGGAGGTTTGAGCAGAAGGCGGCCTACGAGCAGTACTTC.

The genes are TRBV19 and TRBJ1-5; possible D gene TRBD1, 5 bases. This CDR3 spans 16 amino acids. Trimming removed 1 base from V and 2 bases from J, with 12 bases in between. Germline CDR1 is LNHDA and CDR2 is SQIVND (reference sequence). CDR3 in amino acids: CASSIVGGTGNQPQHF. The CDR3 DNA is TGTGCCAGTAGTATAGTCGGGGGAACGGGCAATCAGCCCCAGCATTTT.

This clone occurred a few times. The rearrangement uses TRBV5-1 and TRBJ2-5; 9 nucleotides align to TRBD1. Germline CDR1 and CDR2: SGHRS and YFSETQ. The CDR3 has 14 amino acids. The ends lost 5 bases at V and 5 bases at J; junction bases unmatched: 7. CDR3 protein: CASRQGQGGETQYF. For the CDR3, the DNA is TGCGCCAGCAGACAGGGACAGGGTGGTGAGACCCAGTACTTC.

The CDR3 region is CASSADRGRNIQYF. The CDR3 DNA is TGTGCCAGCAGCGCCGACAGGGGGCGAAACATTCAGTACTTC. The chain recombines TRBV7-2 with TRBJ2-4; 10 bases align to TRBD1. Germline-derived CDR1 and CDR2 are SGHTA and FQGNSA. The V segment lost 5 bases and the J segment 6 bases; nucleotides outside the gene matches: 4. The CDR3 has 14 amino acids.

The genes are TRBV5-1 and TRBJ2-3, with D perhaps matching TRBD2 (6 bases). The ends were cut back, 5 bases at V and 5 bases at J, with 12 bases in the middle. The germline CDR1 and CDR2 sequences are SGHRS and YFSETQ. This CDR3 is 13 amino acids long. The CDR3 DNA reads as TGCGCCAGCAGGACCGGGAGCGGAGATACGCAGTATTTT. This sequence encodes CASRTGSGDTQYF.